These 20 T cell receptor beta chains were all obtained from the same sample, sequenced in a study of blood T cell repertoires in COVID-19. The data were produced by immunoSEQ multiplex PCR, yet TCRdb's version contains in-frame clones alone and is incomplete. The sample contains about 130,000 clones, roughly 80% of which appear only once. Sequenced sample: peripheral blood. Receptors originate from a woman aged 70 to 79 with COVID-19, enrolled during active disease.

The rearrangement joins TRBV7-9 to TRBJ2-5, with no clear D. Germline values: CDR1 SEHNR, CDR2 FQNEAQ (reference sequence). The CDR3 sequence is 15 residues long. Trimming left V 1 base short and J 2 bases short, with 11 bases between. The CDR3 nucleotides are TGTGCCAGCAGCTTAGGCAGGTCCGAACAAGAGACCCAGTACTTC. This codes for CASSLGRSEQETQYF. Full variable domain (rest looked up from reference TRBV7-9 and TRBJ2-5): DTGVSQNPRHKITKRGQNVTFRCDPISEHNRLYWYRQTLGQGPEFLTYFQNEAQLEKSRLLSDRFSAERPKGSFSTLEIQRTEQGDSAMYLCASSLGRSEQETQYFGPGTRLLVL.

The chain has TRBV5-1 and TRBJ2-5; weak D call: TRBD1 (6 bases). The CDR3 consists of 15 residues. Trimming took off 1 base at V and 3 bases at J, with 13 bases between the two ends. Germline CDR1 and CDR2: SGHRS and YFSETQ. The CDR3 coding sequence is TGCGCCAGCAGCTTGATAGGACAGCCAGAAGAGACCCAGTACTTC. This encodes CASSLIGQPEETQYF. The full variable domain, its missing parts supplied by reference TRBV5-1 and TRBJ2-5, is KAGVTQTPRYLIKTRGQQVTLSCSPISGHRSVSWYQQTPGQGLQFLFEYFSETQRNKGNFPGRFSGRQFSNSRSEMNVSTLELGDSALYLCASSLIGQPEETQYFGPGTRLLVL.

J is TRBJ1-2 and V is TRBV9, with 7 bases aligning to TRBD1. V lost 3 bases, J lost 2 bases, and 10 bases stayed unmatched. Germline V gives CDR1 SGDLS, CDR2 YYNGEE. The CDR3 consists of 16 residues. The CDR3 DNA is TGTGCCAGCAGCGCCTCGGGACAGTGGACAAACTATGGCTACACCTTC. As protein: CASSASGQWTNYGYTF.

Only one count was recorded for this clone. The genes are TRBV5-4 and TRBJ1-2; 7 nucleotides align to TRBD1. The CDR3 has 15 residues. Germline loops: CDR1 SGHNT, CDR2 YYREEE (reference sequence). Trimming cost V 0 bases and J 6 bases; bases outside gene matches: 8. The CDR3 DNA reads TGTGCCAGCAGCTTGGCTGGGACAGCGGGGGATGGCTACACCTTC. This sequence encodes CASSLAGTAGDGYTF.

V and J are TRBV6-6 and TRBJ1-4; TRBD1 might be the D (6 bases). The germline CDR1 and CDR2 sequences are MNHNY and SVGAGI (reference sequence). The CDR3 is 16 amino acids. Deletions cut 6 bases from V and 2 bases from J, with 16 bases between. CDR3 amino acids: CASSFLRGKTNEKLFF. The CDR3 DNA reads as TGTGCCAGCAGCTTCCTAAGGGGGAAGACTAATGAAAAACTGTTTTTT.

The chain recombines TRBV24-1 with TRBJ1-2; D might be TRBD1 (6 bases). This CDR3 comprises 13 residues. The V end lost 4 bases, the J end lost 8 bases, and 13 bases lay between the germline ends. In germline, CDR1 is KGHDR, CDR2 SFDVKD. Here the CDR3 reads CATSEGGGRGYTF. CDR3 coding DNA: TGTGCCACCAGTGAAGGGGGGGGCCGGGGCTACACCTTC.

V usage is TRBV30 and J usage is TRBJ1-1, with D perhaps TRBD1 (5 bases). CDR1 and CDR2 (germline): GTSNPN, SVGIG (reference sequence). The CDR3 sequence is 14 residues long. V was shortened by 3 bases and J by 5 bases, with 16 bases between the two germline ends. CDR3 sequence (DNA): TGTGCCTGGAGGCGCCAGGGCGGAAGGACTGAAGCTTTCTTT. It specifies CAWRRQGGRTEAFF. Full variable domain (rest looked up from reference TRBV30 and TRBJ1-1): SQTIHQWPATLVQPVGSPLSLECTVEGTSNPNLYWYRQAAGRGLQLLFYSVGIGQISSEVPQNLSASRPQDRQFILSSKKLLLSDSGFYLCAWRRQGGRTEAFFGQGTRLTVV.

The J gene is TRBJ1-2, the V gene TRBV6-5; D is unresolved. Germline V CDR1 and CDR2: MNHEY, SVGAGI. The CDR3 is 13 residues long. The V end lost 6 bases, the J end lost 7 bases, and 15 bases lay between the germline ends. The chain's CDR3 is CASSLDGKGGYTF. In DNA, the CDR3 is TGTGCCAGCAGCCTCGACGGGAAGGGTGGCTACACCTTC.

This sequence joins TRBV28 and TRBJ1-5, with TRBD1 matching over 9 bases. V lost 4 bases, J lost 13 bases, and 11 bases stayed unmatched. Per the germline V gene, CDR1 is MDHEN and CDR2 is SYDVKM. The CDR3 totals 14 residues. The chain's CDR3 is CASSSRDRERAQHF. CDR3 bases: TGTGCCAGCAGTTCGCGGGACAGGGAAAGAGCACAGCATTTT.

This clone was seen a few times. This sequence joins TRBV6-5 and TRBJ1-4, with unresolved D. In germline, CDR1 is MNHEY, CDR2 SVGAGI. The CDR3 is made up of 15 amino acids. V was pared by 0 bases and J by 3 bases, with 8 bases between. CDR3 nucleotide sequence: TGTGCCAGCAGTTACTCGGGAGGTTCTAATGAAAAACTGTTTTTT. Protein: CASSYSGGSNEKLFF.

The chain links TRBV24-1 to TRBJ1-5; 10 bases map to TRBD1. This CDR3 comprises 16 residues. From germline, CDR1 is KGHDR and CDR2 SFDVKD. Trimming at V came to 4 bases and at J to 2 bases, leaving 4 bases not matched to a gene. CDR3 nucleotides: TGTGCCACCAGTGACGCCGGGACAGGGGGCAATCAGCCCCAGCATTTT. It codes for CATSDAGTGGNQPQHF.

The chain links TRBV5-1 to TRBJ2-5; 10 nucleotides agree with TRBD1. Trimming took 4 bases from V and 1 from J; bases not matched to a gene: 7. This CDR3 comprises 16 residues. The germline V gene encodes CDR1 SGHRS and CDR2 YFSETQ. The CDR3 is CASSVGQGSAQETQYF. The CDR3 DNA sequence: TGCGCCAGCAGCGTGGGACAGGGGTCAGCCCAAGAGACCCAGTACTTC. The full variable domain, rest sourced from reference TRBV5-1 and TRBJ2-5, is KAGVTQTPRYLIKTRGQQVTLSCSPISGHRSVSWYQQTPGQGLQFLFEYFSETQRNKGNFPGRFSGRQFSNSRSEMNVSTLELGDSALYLCASSVGQGSAQETQYFGPGTRLLVL.

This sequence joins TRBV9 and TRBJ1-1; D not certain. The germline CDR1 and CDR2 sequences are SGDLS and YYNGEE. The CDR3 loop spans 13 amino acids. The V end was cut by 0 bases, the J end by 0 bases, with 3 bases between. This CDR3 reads CASSVAVNTEAFF. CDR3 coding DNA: TGTGCCAGCAGCGTAGCCGTGAACACTGAAGCTTTCTTT.

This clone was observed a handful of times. DNA for the CDR3: TGTGCCAGCAGTGAACTGGGGCAAAATAGCAATCAGCCCCAGCATTTT. It yields the protein CASSELGQNSNQPQHF. The genes are TRBV2 and TRBJ1-5, with a weak D call TRBD1 (5 bases). Germline assignment: CDR1 SNHLY and CDR2 FYNNEI. V gave up 2 bases and J gave up 0 bases, with 11 bases separating them. The CDR3 loop spans 16 amino acids.

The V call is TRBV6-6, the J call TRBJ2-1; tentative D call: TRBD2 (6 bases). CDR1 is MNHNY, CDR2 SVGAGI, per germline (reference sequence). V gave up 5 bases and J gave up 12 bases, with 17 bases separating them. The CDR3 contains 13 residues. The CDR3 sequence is CASSLILTRGQFF. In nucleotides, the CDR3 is TGTGCCAGCAGTCTAATCTTGACGCGGGGGCAGTTCTTC.

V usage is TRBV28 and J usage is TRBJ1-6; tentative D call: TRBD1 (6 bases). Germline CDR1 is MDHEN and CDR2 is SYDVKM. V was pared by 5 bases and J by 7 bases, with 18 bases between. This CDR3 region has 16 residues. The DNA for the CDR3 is TGTGCCAGCAGTGTGTCAGGGGCAGAGGGCAATTCACCCCTCCACTTT. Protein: CASSVSGAEGNSPLHF.

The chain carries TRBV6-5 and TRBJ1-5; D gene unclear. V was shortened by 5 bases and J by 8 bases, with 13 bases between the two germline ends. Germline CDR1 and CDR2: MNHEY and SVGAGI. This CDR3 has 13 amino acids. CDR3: CASSRGPREPQHF. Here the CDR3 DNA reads TGTGCCAGCAGTCGAGGCCCGAGGGAGCCCCAGCATTTT.

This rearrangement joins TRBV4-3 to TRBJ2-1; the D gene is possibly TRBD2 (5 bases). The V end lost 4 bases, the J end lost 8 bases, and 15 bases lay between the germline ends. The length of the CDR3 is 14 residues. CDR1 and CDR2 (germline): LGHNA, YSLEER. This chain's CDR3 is CASSRDTISDEQFF. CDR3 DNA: TGCGCCAGCAGCCGAGACACAATTAGCGATGAGCAGTTCTTC.

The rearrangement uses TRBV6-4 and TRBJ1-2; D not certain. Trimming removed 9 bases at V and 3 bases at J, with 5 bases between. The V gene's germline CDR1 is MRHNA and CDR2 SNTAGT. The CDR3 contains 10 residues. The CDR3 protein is CASDYYGYTF. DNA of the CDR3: TGTGCCAGTGACTACTATGGCTACACCTTC.

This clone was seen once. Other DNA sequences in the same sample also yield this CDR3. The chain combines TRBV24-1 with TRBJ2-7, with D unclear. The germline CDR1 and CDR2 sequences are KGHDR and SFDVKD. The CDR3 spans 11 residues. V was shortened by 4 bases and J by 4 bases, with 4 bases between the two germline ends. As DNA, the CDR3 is TGTGCCACCAGTGACCTATACGAGCAGTACTTC. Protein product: CATSDLYEQYF.